This T cell receptor beta chain was obtained from a study of shared clonotypes between healthy human individuals. Study outcomes and limitations: The study generally estimated greater richness for naive than memory subsets.

This clone was seen only a few times. Its antigen is currently unknown. Running of the assay took place at deep level. TCRdb keeps only in-frame clones here, not all; method: immunoSEQ multiplex PCR. This table has more than 2 million clones, over 85% appearing once. As defined, naive CD8 cells were CD45RO-negative and positively selected for CCR7, with terminally differentiated effector memory CD45RA+ cells excluded. Healthy HIV-negative adults without recent acute infections or vaccinations served as donors. All of the donors resided in Nashville, Tennessee, and each was a Caucasian adult. The receptor's source is a man younger than 35 in good health. Some clones in this sample may be carry-over from other donors' samples. Sequenced sample: naive CD8+ T cells from PBMCs.

CDR3 DNA sequence: TGCGCCAGCAGAGAGGACAGGGTTGGCAATCAGCCCCAGCATTTT. This sequence encodes CASREDRVGNQPQHF. The V call is TRBV10-2, the J call TRBJ1-5, with 8 bases lining up with TRBD1. The CDR3 totals 15 residues. Germline V gene data show CDR1 as WSHSY and CDR2 as SAAADI. Unmatched junction bases numbered 6, after V lost 6 bases and J lost 2 bases.